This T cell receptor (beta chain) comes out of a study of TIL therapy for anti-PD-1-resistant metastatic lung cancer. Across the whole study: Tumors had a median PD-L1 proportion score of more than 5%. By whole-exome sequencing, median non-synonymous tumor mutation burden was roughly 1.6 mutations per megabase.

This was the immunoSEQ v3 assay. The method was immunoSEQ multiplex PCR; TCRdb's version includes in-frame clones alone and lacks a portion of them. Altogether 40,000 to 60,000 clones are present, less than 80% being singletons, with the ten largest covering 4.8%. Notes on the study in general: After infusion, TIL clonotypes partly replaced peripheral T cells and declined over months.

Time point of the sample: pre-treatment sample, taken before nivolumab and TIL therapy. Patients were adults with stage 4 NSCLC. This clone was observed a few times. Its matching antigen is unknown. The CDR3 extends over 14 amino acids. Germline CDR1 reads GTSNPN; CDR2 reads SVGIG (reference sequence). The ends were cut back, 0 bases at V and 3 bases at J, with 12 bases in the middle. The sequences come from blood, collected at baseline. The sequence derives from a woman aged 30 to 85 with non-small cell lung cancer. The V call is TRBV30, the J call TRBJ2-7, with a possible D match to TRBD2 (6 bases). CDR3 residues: CAWSVRGAIYEQYF. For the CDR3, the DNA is TGTGCCTGGAGTGTCCGCGGGGCCATCTACGAGCAGTACTTC.